The T cell receptor beta chain under discussion was sequenced for a study of T and B cells in COVID-19 patients. Looking at the study overall: Recovered patients mostly had mild to moderate COVID-19 managed as outpatients. Overall study results and limits: At recovery TRB diversity and richness exceeded healthy donors, after highly clonal active COVID-19 repertoires.

V was pared by 2 bases and J by 0 bases, with 9 bases between. This CDR3 region has 15 residues. Germline V gene sequence: CDR1 KGHSH, CDR2 LQKENI. TRB was amplified from about 250-500 ng of blood genomic DNA. This clonotype is labeled medium-sized (0.01 to 0.1%). Its matching antigen is unknown. Multiplex PCR with BIOMED2 TRB-A/B primer pools amplified TRB rearrangements. TCRdb reprocessed the multiplex PCR reads via MiXCR and lists one record per CDR3 protein. The sample carries over 7,000 distinct CDR3 sequences, roughly 28% recorded once. The clonotype originates from a human donor who had recovered from COVID-19. The rearrangement joins TRBV18 to TRBJ2-3; D uncertain. The sequencing sample was made of blood. CDR3 in DNA: TGTGCCAGCTCACCAAACCACCTCAGCACAGATACGCAGTATTTT. Protein product: CASSPNHLSTDTQYF.